A selection of T cell receptor beta chains follows, all from one sample in a study of shared clonotypes between healthy human individuals. Some clones are missing from TCRdb's copy, which holds only in-frame ones; the method was immunoSEQ multiplex PCR. The data contain about 680,000 clones, 74% of them singletons. The sample taken for sequencing was memory CD4+ T cells sorted from blood. The receptors originated from a woman aged 25 to 39 in good health. Both conserved end residues are part of each CDR3. The D gene is left open where the match is weak. Clone size, where shown, is once, few, many, or a class for clones that have expanded.

J gene	D gene	V gene	clone size	CDR3 DNA	CDR3 protein
TRBJ1-1	NA	TRBV6-5	many	TGTGCCAGCAGTGGTGACAGTGCCCTCGGCGCTGAAGCTTTCTTT	CASSGDSALGAEAFF
TRBJ1-3	TRBD1	TRBV28	once	TGTGCCAGCAGTTTAGCCGGGACAGGGTCTGGAAACACCATATATTTT	CASSLAGTGSGNTIYF
TRBJ1-5	NA	TRBV27	NA	TGTGCCTGCCCAAAGACTGCAGATAGCAATCAGCCCCAGCATTTT	CACPKTADSNQPQHF
TRBJ2-4	TRBD2	TRBV27	NA	TGTGCCAGCAGCCGGACCGGGACTAGCGGACACAAGCTAGCCAAAAACATTCAGTACTTC	CASSRTGTSGHKLAKNIQYF
TRBJ1-4	NA	TRBV4-1	once	TGCGCCAGCAGCCAATACTGGGGGGGAGGTAATGAAAAACTGTTTTTT	CASSQYWGGGNEKLFF
TRBJ1-1	NA	TRBV27	NA	TGTGCCAGCAGCCGAAACTTTGGCACTGAAGCTTTCTTT	CASSRNFGTEAFF
TRBJ2-7	TRBD2	TRBV28	NA	TGTGCCAGCAGCTACCCGGCCACGGGGGGTTACGAGCAGTACTTC	CASSYPATGGYEQYF
TRBJ2-7	TRBD2	TRBV27	NA	TGTGCCAGCAGTTTGGAGGGAGGGCCCCACGAGCAGTACTTC	CASSLEGGPHEQYF
TRBJ2-2	TRBD1	TRBV10-1	few	TGCGCCAGCAGGGGACAGGCGGACACCGGGGAGCTGTTTTTT	CASRGQADTGELFF
TRBJ2-1	NA	TRBV7-6	NA	TGTGCCAGCAGCTTCGGGGGTCCTTCACGCTACAATGAGCAGTTCTTC	CASSFGGPSRYNEQFF
TRBJ1-6	NA	TRBV4-1	NA	TGCGCCAGCAGCCAAGAGTACAATTCACCCCTCCACTTT	CASSQEYNSPLHF
TRBJ1-5	NA	TRBV6-1	NA	TGTGCCAGCAAGTCCCCAGGTAGCAATCAGCCCCAGCATTTT	CASKSPGSNQPQHF
TRBJ1-3	NA	TRBV18	NA	TGTGCCAGCCAGAGGGGAAGCTCTGGAAACACCATATATTTT	CASQRGSSGNTIYF
TRBJ2-1	TRBD1	TRBV28	NA	TGTGCCAGCAGGTCCCTCGACAGGGTCCCGACCTACAATGAGCAGTTCTTC	CASRSLDRVPTYNEQFF
TRBJ2-7	TRBD1	TRBV28	NA	TGTGCCAGCAGAAGGACAGGGGAGAGCTACGAGCAGTACTTC	CASRRTGESYEQYF
TRBJ1-2	NA	TRBV30	many	TGTGCTACGAGAACGCGAGTCAGGGTAAACTATGGCTACACCTTC	CATRTRVRVNYGYTF
TRBJ2-1	NA	TRBV5-1	few	TGCGCCAGCAGCTTGGCTACCAGCTCCTACAATGAGCAGTTCTTC	CASSLATSSYNEQFF
TRBJ1-2	NA	TRBV7-9	NA	TGTGCCAGCAGCTTAACAGATGCGATTGGTGGCTACACCTTC	CASSLTDAIGGYTF
TRBJ1-5	NA	TRBV6-1	NA	TGTGCCAGCAGTAGGGGGTATAGCAATCAGCCCCAGCATTTT	CASSRGYSNQPQHF
TRBJ2-1	NA	TRBV9	few	TGTGCCAGCAGCGTAGAAGTGGGTGGACACAATGAGCAGTTCTTC	CASSVEVGGHNEQFF
TRBJ1-1	NA	TRBV2	few	TGTGCCAGCGGATCAACAGCGTCTGCTTTCTTT	CASGSTASAFF
TRBJ1-2	NA	TRBV15	NA	TGTGCCACCAGCTCCCGGGGGGCTAATAACTATGGCTACACCTTC	CATSSRGANNYGYTF
TRBJ2-7	NA	TRBV28	NA	TGTGCCAGCAGGACCCGGACCTCAAGCTACCACGAGCAGTACTTC	CASRTRTSSYHEQYF
TRBJ2-7	NA	TRBV6-5	once	TGTGCCAGCAGGATCTCGGGGCCCTACGAGCAGTACTTC	CASRISGPYEQYF
TRBJ1-5	TRBD1	TRBV23-1	NA	TGCGCCAGCAGAGCGGGACAGATTTTAAATTGCAATCAGCCCCAGCATTTT	CASRAGQILNCNQPQHF
TRBJ2-5	NA	TRBV10-2	few	TGCGCCAGCCGGTTAGCGGGACAGCGGGAGACCCAGTACTTC	CASRLAGQRETQYF
TRBJ1-1	NA	TRBV5-1	NA	TGCGCCAGCAGCTTCTCTACCACTGAAGCTTTCTTT	CASSFSTTEAFF
TRBJ1-1	NA	TRBV5-1	many	TGCGCCAGCAGCTTGGATGTTGGGGGAGTCACTGAAGCTTTCTTT	CASSLDVGGVTEAFF
TRBJ2-1	TRBD1	TRBV11-3	NA	TGTGCCAGCAGCCTGGGACAGGGTGAGGTCAATGAGCAGTTCTTC	CASSLGQGEVNEQFF
TRBJ2-2	NA	TRBV15	NA	TGTGCCACCAGCAGCCTCGGACATCCCGCCTCCGGGGAGCTGTTTTTT	CATSSLGHPASGELFF
TRBJ1-3	NA	TRBV5-1	NA	TGCGCCAGCAGCACATCGACAGGTTCTGGAAACACCATATATTTT	CASSTSTGSGNTIYF
TRBJ1-1	NA	TRBV27	many	TGTGCCAGCCCGCCGGTCGAGGTCTTGATGAACACTGAAGCTTTCTTT	CASPPVEVLMNTEAFF
TRBJ1-3	TRBD1	TRBV6-5	NA	TGTGCCAGCAGTCAGGACAGGGATCCTCGGAACACCATATATTTT	CASSQDRDPRNTIYF
TRBJ1-3	NA	TRBV6-1	NA	TGTGCCAGCACCCAGGCCAGGGGAGCAGGAAACACCATATATTTT	CASTQARGAGNTIYF
TRBJ2-2	NA	TRBV28	NA	TGTGCCAGCAGGGATGCGTGGAACACCGGGGAGCTGTTTTTT	CASRDAWNTGELFF
TRBJ2-5	TRBD1	TRBV11-2	few	TGTGCCAGCAGCCCCCGAGGACAGGCTCAAGAGACCCAGTACTTC	CASSPRGQAQETQYF
TRBJ2-7	NA	TRBV7-2	NA	TGTGCCAGCAGCTTAGTAGCGCAGTACTTC	CASSLVAQYF
TRBJ2-7	NA	TRBV29-1	NA	TGCAGCGCTCGAGGGTCAGGATCATACGAGCAGTACTTC	CSARGSGSYEQYF
TRBJ1-2	NA	TRBV28	NA	TGTGCCAGCAGTACAAGCCCTTCGACAGACAACTATGGCTACACCTTC	CASSTSPSTDNYGYTF
TRBJ2-4	NA	TRBV19	NA	TGTGCCAGTAGTATAGTAGCGGAGGGACCTCAAAACATTCAGTACTTC	CASSIVAEGPQNIQYF
TRBJ2-3	TRBD1	TRBV6-6	NA	TGTGCCAGCACCTTACGGCAGGGGGCGACAGATACGCAGTATTTT	CASTLRQGATDTQYF
TRBJ1-5	NA	TRBV19	once	TGTGCCAGTAGTATTTTGGTAGGAGTTAGCAATCAGCCCCAGCATTTT	CASSILVGVSNQPQHF